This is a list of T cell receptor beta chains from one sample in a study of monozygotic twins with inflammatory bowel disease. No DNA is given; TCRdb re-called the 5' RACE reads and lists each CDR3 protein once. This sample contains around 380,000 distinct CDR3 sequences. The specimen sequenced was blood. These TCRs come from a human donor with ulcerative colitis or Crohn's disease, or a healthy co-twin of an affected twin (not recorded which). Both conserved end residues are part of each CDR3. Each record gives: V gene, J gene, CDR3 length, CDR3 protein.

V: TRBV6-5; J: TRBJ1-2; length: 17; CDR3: CASSYLPSPGDNYGYTF
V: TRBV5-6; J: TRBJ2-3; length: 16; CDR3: CASSLRTSAGLDTQYF
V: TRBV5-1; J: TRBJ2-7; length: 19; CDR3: CASSLNSRPGLGFSYEQYF
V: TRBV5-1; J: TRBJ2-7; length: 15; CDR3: CASSLTGQLSYEQYF
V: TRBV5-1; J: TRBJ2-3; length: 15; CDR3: CASKHSGGRTDTQYF
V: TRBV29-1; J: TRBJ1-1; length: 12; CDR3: CSVEGRGSEAFF
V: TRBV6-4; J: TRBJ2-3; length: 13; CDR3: CASSVTAGATQYF
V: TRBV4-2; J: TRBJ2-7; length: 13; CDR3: CASSHNRDYEQYF
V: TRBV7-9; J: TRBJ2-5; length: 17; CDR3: CASSPETGTSGQETQYF
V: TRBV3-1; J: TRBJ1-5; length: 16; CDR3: CASSPGTQIGNQPQHF
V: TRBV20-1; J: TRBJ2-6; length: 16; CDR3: CSARDRPSSGANVLTF
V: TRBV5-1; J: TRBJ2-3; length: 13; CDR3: CASSPGDRVMQYF
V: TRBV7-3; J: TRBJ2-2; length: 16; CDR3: CASSLRGTRGTGELFF
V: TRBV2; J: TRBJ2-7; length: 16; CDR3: CASSVGQARFTYEQYF
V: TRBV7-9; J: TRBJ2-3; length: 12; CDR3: CASSFPVDTQYF
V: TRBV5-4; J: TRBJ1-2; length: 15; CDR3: CASSLVGDNGYGYTF
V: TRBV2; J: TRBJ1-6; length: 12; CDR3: CARRTGNSPLHF
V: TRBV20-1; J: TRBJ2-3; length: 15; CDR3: CSASTGQGGMNTQYF
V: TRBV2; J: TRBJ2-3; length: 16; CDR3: CASRDSGGPSTDTQYF
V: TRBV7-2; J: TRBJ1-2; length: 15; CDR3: CASSLFQGGHYGYTF
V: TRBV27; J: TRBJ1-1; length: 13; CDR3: CASSLSRRTEAFF
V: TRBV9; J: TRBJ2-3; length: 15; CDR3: CASSTSTGSTDTQYF
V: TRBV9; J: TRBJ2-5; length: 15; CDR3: CASSVELAPIGTQYF
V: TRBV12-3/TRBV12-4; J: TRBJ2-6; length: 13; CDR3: CASILGGANVLTF
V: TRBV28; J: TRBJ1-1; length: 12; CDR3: CASSLVVTEAFF
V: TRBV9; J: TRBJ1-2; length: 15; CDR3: CASSVDGNRNYGYTF
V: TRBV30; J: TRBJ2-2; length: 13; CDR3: CAWSSHSTGELFF
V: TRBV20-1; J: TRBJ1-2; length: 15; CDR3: CSARDSRQSDGGYTF
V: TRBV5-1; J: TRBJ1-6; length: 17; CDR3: CASSVQQQGFGNSPLHF
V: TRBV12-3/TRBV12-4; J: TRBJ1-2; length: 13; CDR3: CASSLTGAYGYTF
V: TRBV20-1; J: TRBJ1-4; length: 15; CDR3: CSARDLGRVSEKLFF
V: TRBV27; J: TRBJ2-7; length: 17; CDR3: CASSFLGRGSMAYEQYF
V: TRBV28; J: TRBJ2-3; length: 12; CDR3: CASSHYGDTQYF
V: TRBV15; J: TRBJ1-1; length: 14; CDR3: CATSRDFLAGEAFF
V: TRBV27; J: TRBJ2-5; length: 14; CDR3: CASSLLDRGGTQYF
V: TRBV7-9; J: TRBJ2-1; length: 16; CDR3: CASSPLLGTGRVEQFF
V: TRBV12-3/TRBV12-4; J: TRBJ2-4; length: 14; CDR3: CASSLDRLGNIQYF
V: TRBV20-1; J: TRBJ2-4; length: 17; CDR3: CSAPGLAGMLAKNIQYF
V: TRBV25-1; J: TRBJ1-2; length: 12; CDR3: CASKSGVYGYTF
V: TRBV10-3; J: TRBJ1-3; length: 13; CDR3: CAISASERNTIYF
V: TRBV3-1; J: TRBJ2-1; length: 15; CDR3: CASSRAPSSYNEQFF
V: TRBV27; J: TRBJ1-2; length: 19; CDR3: CASSFDPARLQMSNYGYTF
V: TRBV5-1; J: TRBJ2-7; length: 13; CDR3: CASSTGQDYEQYF
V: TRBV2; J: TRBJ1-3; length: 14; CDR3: CASGGGTSGNTIYF
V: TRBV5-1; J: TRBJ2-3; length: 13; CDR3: CASSLDGGDTQYF
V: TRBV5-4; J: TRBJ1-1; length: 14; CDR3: CASRGDIGDTEAFF
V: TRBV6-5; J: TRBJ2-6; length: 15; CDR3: CASSSDGTGANVLTF